A selection of T cell receptor beta chains follows, all from one sample in a study of identifying expanded T cells in peripheral blood. The assay was immunoSEQ multiplex PCR, and TCRdb's table has in-frame clones only and misses some. The sample records 120,000 or so clones, 84% being singletons. The sequencing input was blood. These receptors were collected from a person between 18 and 75 years old in good health. Both conserved end residues are part of each CDR3. A D gene is named only where the DNA matches it firmly. Expanded clones are given a class, and other clones once, few, many or no size at all.

TRBV19	-	TRBJ2-7	-	TGTGCCAGTAGTATCTCTGGCCTGAAGGGTCTTCGATCCTACGAGCAGTACTTC	CASSISGLKGLRSYEQYF
TRBV5-5	-	TRBJ2-4	-	TGTGCCAGCAGCCCAGAAGGAATCGCCATTCAGTACTTC	CASSPEGIAIQYF
TRBV6-5	-	TRBJ1-1	-	TGTGCCACCAGTCTTAGCGGGGGGACACCTTTTTTCTTT	CATSLSGGTPFFF
TRBV16	-	TRBJ1-1	few	TGTGCCAGCAGCCGGGGATTTGAAGCTTTCTTT	CASSRGFEAFF
TRBV19	TRBD1	TRBJ2-7	-	TGTGCCAGTAGTGTGGGACAGGGCGGTTTCTACGAGCAGTACTTC	CASSVGQGGFYEQYF
TRBV5-1	-	TRBJ1-5	once	TGCGCCAGCAGTACCTCACCCGGGCCCAATCAGCCCCAGCATTTT	CASSTSPGPNQPQHF
TRBV7-2	-	TRBJ1-5	few	TGTGCCAGCAGCCAGGGGAACAATCAGCCCCAGCATTTT	CASSQGNNQPQHF
TRBV5-6	-	TRBJ2-3	few	TGTGCCAGCAGCTTGGGGCGGGGAGATACGCAGTATTTT	CASSLGRGDTQYF
TRBV5-6	-	TRBJ2-5	few	TGTGCCAGCAGCTTACGCTGGGGGCAAGAGACCCAGTACTTC	CASSLRWGQETQYF
TRBV6-1	TRBD2	TRBJ2-1	-	TGTGCCAGCAGTGACAAGCGGGAGTCCCTGGCCAATGAGCAGTTCTTC	CASSDKRESLANEQFF
TRBV7-6	TRBD1	TRBJ2-1	-	TGTGCCAGCAGCCCGCAGGACAGGGGAGGCTACAATGAGCAGTTCTTC	CASSPQDRGGYNEQFF
TRBV7-2	TRBD1	TRBJ1-5	-	TGTGCCAGCAGCTTAGGGACAGGGGCCCAGCCCCAGCATTTT	CASSLGTGAQPQHF
TRBV6-1	-	TRBJ1-2	once	TGTGCCAGCAGTGAAACCCCCCTGTATGGCTACACCTTC	CASSETPLYGYTF
TRBV10-2	-	TRBJ2-7	-	TGCGCCAGCAGGAACGGCGACGAGCAGTACTTC	CASRNGDEQYF
TRBV2	-	TRBJ1-5	-	TGTGCCAGCCTACCGGGGGTTACTAATCAGCCCCAGCATTTT	CASLPGVTNQPQHF
TRBV7-9	-	TRBJ1-2	-	TGTGCCAGCAGTCCTTTGACAGCGAATGGCTACACCTTC	CASSPLTANGYTF
TRBV25-1	-	TRBJ2-6	-	TGTGCCAGCAGTGAATCGGACGAATCTGGGGCCAACGTCCTGACTTTC	CASSESDESGANVLTF
TRBV7-9	-	TRBJ2-5	-	TGTGCCAGCAGCTTGCTAGGCCAAACGGAGACCCAGTACTTC	CASSLLGQTETQYF
TRBV4-3	-	TRBJ2-3	-	TGCGCCAGCAGCTCCAGGGTCTCGACAGATACGCAGTATTTT	CASSSRVSTDTQYF
TRBV16	-	TRBJ1-5	few	TGTGCCAGCAGCCAACAGGCGAATCAGCCCCAGCATTTT	CASSQQANQPQHF
TRBV27	-	TRBJ1-4	-	TGTGCCAGCAGTGGTCTACACCCAAATGAAAAACTGTTTTTT	CASSGLHPNEKLFF
TRBV18	-	TRBJ1-5	few	TGTGCCAGCTCACTCTACTCGGGTCAGCCCCAGCATTTT	CASSLYSGQPQHF
TRBV2	-	TRBJ1-6	-	TGTGCCAGCAGCCTCACCTATAATTCACCCCTCCACTTT	CASSLTYNSPLHF
TRBV19	-	TRBJ1-1	-	TGTGCCAGTCGACCCTCCGGGTCCCCCAGGGGAGCTTTCTTT	CASRPSGSPRGAFF
TRBV11-2	-	TRBJ2-3	once	TGTGCCAGCAGCCTGAACCCCACGAGAGGGGCCACAGATACGCAGTATTTT	CASSLNPTRGATDTQYF
TRBV6-1	TRBD1	TRBJ1-3	-	TGTGCCAGCAGTGGGGGGGACAGGGGATCTCCGGGAAACACCATATATTTT	CASSGGDRGSPGNTIYF
TRBV18	-	TRBJ2-2	-	TGTGCCAGCTCACCACCCAGGAACACCGGGGAGCTGTTTTTT	CASSPPRNTGELFF
TRBV14	-	TRBJ1-1	medium-sized	TGTGCCAGCAGCCGGCTTTCGAGTCTGAACACTGAAGCTTTCTTT	CASSRLSSLNTEAFF
TRBV4-3	-	TRBJ1-2	-	TGCGCCAGCAGCCAAGATCCGGGGAGGGCTAATTACTATGGCTACACCTTC	CASSQDPGRANYYGYTF
TRBV7-7	-	TRBJ2-3	-	TGTGCCAGCAGTCCCGGGGGAGATACGCAGTATTTT	CASSPGGDTQYF
TRBV7-9	-	TRBJ2-6	-	TGTGCCAGCAGCTTTACGACCTCAGCCTCCTCTGGGGCCAACGTCCTGACTTTC	CASSFTTSASSGANVLTF
TRBV5-8	TRBD1	TRBJ1-5	-	TGTGCCAGCAGCTCGGTAGACAGGGGTCCCAATCAGCCCCAGCATTTT	CASSSVDRGPNQPQHF
TRBV19	-	TRBJ1-5	-	TGTGCCAGTACCGAGCGAGTGTTTCGTAGTCAGCCCCAGCATTTT	CASTERVFRSQPQHF
TRBV7-2	TRBD1	TRBJ1-5	-	TGTGCCAGCAGCTTCTCGGGACAGGCATTTGGGATCAACAATCAGCCCCAGCATTTT	CASSFSGQAFGINNQPQHF
TRBV25-1	-	TRBJ2-1	-	TGTGCCAGCTCCAGGGGGGCTGATGAGCAGTTCTTC	CASSRGADEQFF
TRBV4-1	-	TRBJ1-1	many	TGCGCCAGCAGCCGGGGCGGGCGGAACACTGAAGCTTTCTTT	CASSRGGRNTEAFF
TRBV5-6	TRBD1	TRBJ2-7	-	TGTGCCAGCAGCTCGGACAGGGGCTACGAGCAGTACTTC	CASSSDRGYEQYF
TRBV19	-	TRBJ1-1	-	TGTGCCAGTAGTTGGGTGAGCACTGAAGCTTTCTTT	CASSWVSTEAFF
TRBV11-3	-	TRBJ2-5	-	TGTGCCAGCAGCCCGGGACCCTTGGCCCAAGAGACCCAGTACTTC	CASSPGPLAQETQYF
TRBV28	-	TRBJ2-5	-	TGTGCCAGCTCGGGTACAGTGCGAGAGACCCAGTACTTC	CASSGTVRETQYF
TRBV2	-	TRBJ1-1	-	TGTGCCAGCAGTGACCCTCGGACATCTGAAGCTTTCTTT	CASSDPRTSEAFF
TRBV27	-	TRBJ2-1	once	TGTGCCAGCAGTTCACCCGGGACAGAGCAGTTCTTC	CASSSPGTEQFF
TRBV7-8	TRBD1	TRBJ2-3	-	TGTGCCAGCAGCCCGGGACAGAATACGCAGTATTTT	CASSPGQNTQYF
TRBV25-1	TRBD1	TRBJ1-1	-	TGTGCCAGCAGTGCATCGGACAGGGCAGTCACTGAAGCTTTCTTT	CASSASDRAVTEAFF
TRBV6-1	-	TRBJ2-7	-	TGTGCCAGCAGTGATCCCCCGGGCCGACCTACCTACGAGCAGTACTTC	CASSDPPGRPTYEQYF
TRBV5-6	TRBD1	TRBJ1-2	once	TGTGCCAGCAGCTTCTCGACAGGGGCGGTAAACTATGGCTACACCTTC	CASSFSTGAVNYGYTF
TRBV4-1	-	TRBJ1-2	once	TGCGCCAGCAGCCAACCAAAGATAGGGGAGAGGGGGGCCGTGGAGGGAGGGTATGGCTACACCTTC	CASSQPKIGERGAVEGGYGYTF